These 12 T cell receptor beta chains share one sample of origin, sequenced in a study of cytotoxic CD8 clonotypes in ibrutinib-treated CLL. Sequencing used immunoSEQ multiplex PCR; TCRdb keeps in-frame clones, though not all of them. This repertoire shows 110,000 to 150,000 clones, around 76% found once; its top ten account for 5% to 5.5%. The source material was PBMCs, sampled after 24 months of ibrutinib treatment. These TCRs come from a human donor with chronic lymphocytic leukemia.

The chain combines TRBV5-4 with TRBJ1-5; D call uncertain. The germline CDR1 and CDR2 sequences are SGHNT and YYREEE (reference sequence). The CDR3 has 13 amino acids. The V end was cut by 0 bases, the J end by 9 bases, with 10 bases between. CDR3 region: CASSLEGGRPQHF. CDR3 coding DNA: TGTGCCAGCAGCTTGGAAGGTGGTCGGCCCCAGCATTTT.

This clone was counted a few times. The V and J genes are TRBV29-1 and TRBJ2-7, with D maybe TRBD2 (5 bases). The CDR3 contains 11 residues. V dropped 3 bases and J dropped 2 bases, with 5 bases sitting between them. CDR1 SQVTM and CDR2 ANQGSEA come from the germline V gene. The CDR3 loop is CSVERAYEQYF. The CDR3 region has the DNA TGCAGCGTTGAGCGGGCCTACGAGCAGTACTTC.

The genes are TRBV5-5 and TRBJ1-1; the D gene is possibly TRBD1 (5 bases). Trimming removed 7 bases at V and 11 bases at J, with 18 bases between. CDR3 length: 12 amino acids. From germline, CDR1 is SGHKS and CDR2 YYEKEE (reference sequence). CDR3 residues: CASQLSAAGAFF. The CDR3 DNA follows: TGTGCCAGCCAACTTTCCGCGGCAGGGGCTTTCTTT.

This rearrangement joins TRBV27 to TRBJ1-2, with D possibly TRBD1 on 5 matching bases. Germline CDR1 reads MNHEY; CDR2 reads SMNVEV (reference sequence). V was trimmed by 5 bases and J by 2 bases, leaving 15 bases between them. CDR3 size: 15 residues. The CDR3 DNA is TGTGCCAGCAGTCCACGTAGGGGCTTGAACTATGGCTACACCTTC. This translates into CASSPRRGLNYGYTF.

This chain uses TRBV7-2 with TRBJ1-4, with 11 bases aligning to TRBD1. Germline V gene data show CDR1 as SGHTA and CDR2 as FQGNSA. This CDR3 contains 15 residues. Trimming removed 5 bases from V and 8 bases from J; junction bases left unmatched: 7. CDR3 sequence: CASSRVRDRGEKLFF. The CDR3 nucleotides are TGTGCCAGCAGCCGGGTCCGGGACAGGGGGGAAAAACTGTTTTTT.

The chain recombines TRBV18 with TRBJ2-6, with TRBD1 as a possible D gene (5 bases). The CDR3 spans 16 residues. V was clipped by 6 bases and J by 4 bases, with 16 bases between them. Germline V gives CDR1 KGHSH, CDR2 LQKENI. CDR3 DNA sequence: TGTGCCAGCTCCCCCCAGCAAGGGGCAGGGGCCAACGTCCTGACTTTC. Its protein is CASSPQQGAGANVLTF.

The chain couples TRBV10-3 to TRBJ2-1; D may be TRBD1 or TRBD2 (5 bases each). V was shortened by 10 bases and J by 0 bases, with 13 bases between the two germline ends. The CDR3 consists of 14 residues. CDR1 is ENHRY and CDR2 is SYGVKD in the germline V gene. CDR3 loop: CATGPTRSYNEQFF. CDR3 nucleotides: TGTGCCACGGGACCCACTCGCTCCTACAATGAGCAGTTCTTC.

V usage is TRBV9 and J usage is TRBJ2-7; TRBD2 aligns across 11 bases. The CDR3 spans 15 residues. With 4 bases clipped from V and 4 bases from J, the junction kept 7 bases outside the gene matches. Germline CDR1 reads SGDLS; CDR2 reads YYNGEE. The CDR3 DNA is TGTGCCAGCAGCACCGGACTAGCGGGTGGTTACGAGCAGTACTTC. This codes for CASSTGLAGGYEQYF. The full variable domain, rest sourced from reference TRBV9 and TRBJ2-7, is DSGVTQTPKHLITATGQRVTLRCSPRSGDLSVYWYQQSLDQGLQFLIQYYNGEERAKGNILERFSAQQFPDLHSELNLSSLELGDSALYFCASSTGLAGGYEQYFGPGTRLTVT.

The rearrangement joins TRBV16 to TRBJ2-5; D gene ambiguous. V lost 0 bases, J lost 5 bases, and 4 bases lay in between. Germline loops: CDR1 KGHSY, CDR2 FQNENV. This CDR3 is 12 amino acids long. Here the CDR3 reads CASSQSSETQYF. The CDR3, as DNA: TGTGCCAGCAGCCAATCGTCCGAGACCCAGTACTTC.

The CDR3 coding sequence is TGCGCCAGCAGCTCCTACGACAGGGACACTGAAGCTTTCTTT. Translated, it gives CASSSYDRDTEAFF. This rearrangement joins TRBV5-1 to TRBJ1-1, with 7 positions matching TRBD1. CDR3 size: 14 residues. Germline CDR1 SGHRS, CDR2 YFSETQ. The V gene end was trimmed by 3 bases and the J gene end by 3 bases; junction bases not matched to a gene: 5.

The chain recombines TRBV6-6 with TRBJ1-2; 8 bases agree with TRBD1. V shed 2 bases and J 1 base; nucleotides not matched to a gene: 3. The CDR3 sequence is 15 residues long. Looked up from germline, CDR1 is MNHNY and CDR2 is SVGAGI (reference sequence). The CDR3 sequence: CASSYGTGFNYGYTF. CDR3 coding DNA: TGTGCCAGCAGTTACGGGACAGGTTTTAACTATGGCTACACCTTC.

DNA for the CDR3: TGTGCCAGCAGCCAAGTCAGGGCGGATACGCAGTATTTT. Its translation: CASSQVRADTQYF. V usage is TRBV14 and J usage is TRBJ2-3; D is possibly TRBD1 (5 bases). The CDR3 extends over 13 amino acids. V was clipped by 1 base and J by 6 bases, with 8 bases between them. In germline, CDR1 is SGHDN, CDR2 FVKESK.